This T cell receptor (beta chain) was profiled in a study of OX40 agonist ivuxolimab in advanced cancers. Germline values: CDR1 MNHEY, CDR2 SMNVEV (reference sequence). There are 15 residues in the CDR3. The V and J ends lost 1 base and 8 bases respectively, with 15 bases between them. Generated by immunoSEQ multiplex PCR, the TCRdb table keeps only in-frame clones and is missing some. The sample holds around 41,000 clones, 88% seen once. This clone was counted once. The clonotype comes from an adult with an advanced solid tumor such as melanoma, head and neck, liver or kidney cancer. This chain uses TRBV27 with TRBJ2-1; D is possibly TRBD2 (5 bases). Sequences were derived from CD4+ or CD8+ T cells sorted from blood, sampled in a trial of the OX40 agonist ivuxolimab. The CDR3 DNA is TGTGCCAGCAGTTTATTAGCGCCGTTAACAGATGAGCAGTTCTTC. Its protein is CASSLLAPLTDEQFF.